This is a list of T cell receptor beta chains from one sample in a study of identical twins. MiXCR, applied by TCRdb to the 5' RACE reads, yields one record per CDR3 protein. The sample includes around 670,000 distinct CDR3 sequences, less than 7% of them seen just once. The sequenced sample was naive T cells sorted from blood. These receptors came from a man younger than 35 in good health. Each CDR3 is given with its conserved first and last residue. A D gene is named only where the DNA matches it firmly. The size entry is marked missing in some rows and otherwise reads once, few, many or a size class.

V gene	D gene	clone size	J gene	CDR3 DNA	CDR3 protein
TRBV4-1	-	few	TRBJ1-6	TGCGCCAGCAGCCAAGTTGGCGGGAACCTCAATTCACCCCTCCACTTT	CASSQVGGNLNSPLHF
TRBV10-3	TRBD2	many	TRBJ2-1	TGTGCCATCAGTGAGCCCGGACTAGCGGGATACAATGAGCAGTTCTTC	CAISEPGLAGYNEQFF
TRBV5-5	-	many	TRBJ2-1	TGTGCCAGCAGCTTCGAATTCCCTCCGCAGTTCTTC	CASSFEFPPQFF
TRBV20-1	-	-	TRBJ2-7	TGCAGTGCCGGGGGGGTAAGACAGGGTACGACCGACGAGCAGTACTTC	CSAGGVRQGTTDEQYF
TRBV11-2	-	-	TRBJ2-7	TGTGCCAGCAGCTTAGGGCCCCCACCCTACGAGCAGTACTTC	CASSLGPPPYEQYF
TRBV29-1	-	-	TRBJ1-3	TGCAGCGTTGTTGCGTCAGCTGGAAACACCATATATTTT	CSVVASAGNTIYF
TRBV12-3/TRBV12-4	TRBD2	-	TRBJ2-7	TGTGCCAGCAGCCATAGCGGGAGCGGCTCCTACGAGCAGTACTTC	CASSHSGSGSYEQYF
TRBV10-3	TRBD1	many	TRBJ2-5	TGTGCCATCAGTGAGTTGAGAGACAGGGGCCACCAAGAGACCCAGTACTTC	CAISELRDRGHQETQYF
TRBV12-3/TRBV12-4	-	-	TRBJ1-1	TGTGCCAGCAGTTTATCGCAGGGTACCGCTTTCTTT	CASSLSQGTAFF
TRBV29-1	-	many	TRBJ2-7	TGCAGCGTTCAAACAGGCTTTAACTACGAGCAGTACTTC	CSVQTGFNYEQYF
TRBV12-3/TRBV12-4	TRBD1	many	TRBJ2-1	TGTGCCAGCAAAATAGACAGGGGGCACTACAATGAGCAGTTCTTC	CASKIDRGHYNEQFF
TRBV10-3	TRBD1	few	TRBJ1-2	TGTGCCATCAGTTCCAGACAGGGGGAACTCTATGGCTACACCTTC	CAISSRQGELYGYTF
TRBV5-1	-	many	TRBJ2-3	TGCGCCAGCAGAAGGGCGGATACCACAGATACGCAGTATTTT	CASRRADTTDTQYF
TRBV30	TRBD2	many	TRBJ2-2	TGTGCCTGGAGTGTACTCGGGAGGGAGACCGGGGAGCTGTTTTTT	CAWSVLGRETGELFF
TRBV12-3/TRBV12-4	-	many	TRBJ2-5	TGTGCCAGCAGTCGGACGACAGAGACCCAGTACTTC	CASSRTTETQYF
TRBV18	-	many	TRBJ1-1	TGTGCCAGCTCACCGCCCGACATCATAGGCACTGAAGCTTTCTTT	CASSPPDIIGTEAFF
TRBV12-3/TRBV12-4	TRBD1	many	TRBJ2-1	TGTGCCAGCAGTGCCCACAGGGGTCATGAGCAGTTCTTC	CASSAHRGHEQFF
TRBV12-3/TRBV12-4	-	-	TRBJ2-1	TGTGCCAGCAGTTGGCCCGGGACTCATAATGAGCAGTTCTTC	CASSWPGTHNEQFF
TRBV5-1	TRBD1	many	TRBJ1-1	TGCGCCAGCAGCGGGACAGGGATAACTGAAGCTTTCTTT	CASSGTGITEAFF
TRBV19	-	few	TRBJ2-1	TGTGCCAGTAGTCATCCCCCGACTAGTGTGAATGAGCAGTTCTTC	CASSHPPTSVNEQFF
TRBV18	-	-	TRBJ1-1	TGTGCCAGCTCACCCCGGACACTGATGAACACTGAAGCTTTCTTT	CASSPRTLMNTEAFF
TRBV9	-	few	TRBJ2-2	TGTGCCAGCAGCGTAGGCCCGGGACCAAACACCGGGGAGCTGTTTTTT	CASSVGPGPNTGELFF
TRBV20-1	TRBD1	-	TRBJ2-5	TGCAGTGCTTCCCTCCTTGGGACAGCTTGGTTCACCCAGTACTTC	CSASLLGTAWFTQYF
TRBV11-3	-	-	TRBJ1-2	TGTGCCAGCAGCTTCACAGGGCTCGGCTACACCTTC	CASSFTGLGYTF
TRBV20-1	TRBD2	many	TRBJ2-5	TGCAGTGCTAGACTAGCGGGAGGGCCCCAAGAGACCCAGTACTTC	CSARLAGGPQETQYF
TRBV20-1	TRBD2	-	TRBJ2-5	TGCAGTGCTACGGGACTAGCGGGGGGGACCCAGTACTTC	CSATGLAGGTQYF